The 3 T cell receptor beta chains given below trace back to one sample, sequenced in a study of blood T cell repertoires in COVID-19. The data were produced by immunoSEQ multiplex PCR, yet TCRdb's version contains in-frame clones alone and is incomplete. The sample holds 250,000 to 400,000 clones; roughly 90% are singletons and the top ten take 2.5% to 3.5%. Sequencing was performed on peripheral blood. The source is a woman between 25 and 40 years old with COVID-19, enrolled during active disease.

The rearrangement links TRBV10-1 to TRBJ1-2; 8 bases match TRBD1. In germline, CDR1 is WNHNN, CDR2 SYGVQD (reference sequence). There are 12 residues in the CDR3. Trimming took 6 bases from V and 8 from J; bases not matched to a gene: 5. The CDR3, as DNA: TGCGCCAGCAGGTTGACAGGGGACGGCTACACCTTC. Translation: CASRLTGDGYTF.

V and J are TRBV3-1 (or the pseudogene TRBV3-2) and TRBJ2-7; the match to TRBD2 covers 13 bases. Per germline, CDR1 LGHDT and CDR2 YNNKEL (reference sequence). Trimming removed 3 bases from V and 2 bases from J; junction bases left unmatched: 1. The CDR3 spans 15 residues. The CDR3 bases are TGTGCCAGCAGCCATACTAGCGGGAGGGCCTACGAGCAGTACTTC. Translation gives CASSHTSGRAYEQYF.

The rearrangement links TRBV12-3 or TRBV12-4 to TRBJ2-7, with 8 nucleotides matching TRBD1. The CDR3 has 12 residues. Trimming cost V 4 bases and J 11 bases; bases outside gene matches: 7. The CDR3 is CASSSGQGYKYF. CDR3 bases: TGTGCCAGCAGTTCCGGACAGGGATATAAGTACTTC.